The clone carrying this TCR beta chain was recorded once. Its antigen remains unknown. Conversion of TCR transcripts into cDNA relied on 5'RACE template switching, which added a universal primer site and UMIs. A single record per CDR3 protein comes from TCRdb applying MiXCR to the 5' RACE reads. The sample has 500,000 to 650,000 distinct CDR3 sequences; 17% are singletons. This sample was included in a study of T cells after yellow fever vaccination. Study in general: When fractions had low cell numbers, they were prepared with SMART-Seq v4 Ultra Low Input.

Notes on the study in general: Some clonotypes were seen in both the CD4 and the CD8 compartments. These made up a small share and likely arose from convergent recombination. Booster samples showed a return of most primary-vaccination clones (roughly 96% CD4, about 87% CD8).

From germline, CDR1 is SGHTA and CDR2 FQGNSA. This CDR3 has 16 amino acids. V lost 1 base to trimming and J lost 2 bases; unmatched junction nucleotides: 4. This sample comprised PBMCs, obtained 5 to 6 days after the first yellow fever vaccination. The chain combines TRBV7-2 with TRBJ2-3, with 9 bases identical to TRBD2. This sequence originates from a man between 18 and 35 years old who received the YFV17D yellow fever vaccine. The CDR3 protein is CASSLGAGGITDTQYF. The CDR3 DNA sequence: TGTGCCAGCAGCTTAGGAGCGGGGGGAATCACAGATACGCAGTATTTT.